The following is a TCR beta chain sequence with its context. This entry comes from a study of T cells after somatic rescue of genetic block. The protocol was immunoSEQ multiplex PCR, while the TCRdb copy is restricted to in-frame clones and leaves out a portion. The sample consists of under 15,000 clones, around 70% of them appearing once. The CDR3 consists of 13 residues. V was pared by 4 bases and J by 4 bases, with 10 bases between. The germline V gene encodes CDR1 LNHDA and CDR2 SQIVND (reference sequence). The V and J genes are TRBV19 and TRBJ1-2; tentatively, D is TRBD1 (5 bases). The sequence derives from a boy between 10 and 17 years old. Input material: peripheral blood mononuclear cells (PBMCs). CDR3 nucleotide sequence: TGTGCCAGTAGTACAGTCAGGGCCTATGGCTACACCTTC. Amino acid sequence: CASSTVRAYGYTF.